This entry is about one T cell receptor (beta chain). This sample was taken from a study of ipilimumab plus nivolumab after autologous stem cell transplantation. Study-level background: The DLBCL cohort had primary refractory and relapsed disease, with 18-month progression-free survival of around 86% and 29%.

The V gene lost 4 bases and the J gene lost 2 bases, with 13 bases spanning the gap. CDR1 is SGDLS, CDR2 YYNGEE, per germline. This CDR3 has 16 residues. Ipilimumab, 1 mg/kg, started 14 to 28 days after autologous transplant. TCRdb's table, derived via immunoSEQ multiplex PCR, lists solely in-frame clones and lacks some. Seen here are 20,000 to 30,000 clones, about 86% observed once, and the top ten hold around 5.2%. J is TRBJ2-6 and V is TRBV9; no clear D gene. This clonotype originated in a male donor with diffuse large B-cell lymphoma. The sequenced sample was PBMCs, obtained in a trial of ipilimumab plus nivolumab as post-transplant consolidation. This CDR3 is CASSPQTSPGANVLTF. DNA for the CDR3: TGTGCCAGCAGCCCGCAGACTTCACCTGGGGCCAACGTCCTGACTTTC.